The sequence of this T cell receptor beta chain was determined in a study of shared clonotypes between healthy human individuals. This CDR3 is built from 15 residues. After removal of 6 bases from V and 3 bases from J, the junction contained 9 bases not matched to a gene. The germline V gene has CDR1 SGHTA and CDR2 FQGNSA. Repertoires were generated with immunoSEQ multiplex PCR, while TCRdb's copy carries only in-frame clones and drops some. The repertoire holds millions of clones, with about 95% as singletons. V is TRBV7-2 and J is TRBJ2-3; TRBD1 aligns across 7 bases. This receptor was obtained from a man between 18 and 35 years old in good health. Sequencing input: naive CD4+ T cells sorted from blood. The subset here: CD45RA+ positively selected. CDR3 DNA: TGTGCCAGCAGGAAGCCGGGACAGTCGACAGATACGCAGTATTTT. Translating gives CASRKPGQSTDTQYF. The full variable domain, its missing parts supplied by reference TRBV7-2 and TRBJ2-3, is GAGVSQSPSNKVTEKGKDVELRCDPISGHTALYWYRQSLGQGLEFLIYFQGNSAPDKSGLPSDRFSAERTGGSVSTLTIQRTQQEDSAVYLCASRKPGQSTDTQYFGPGTRLTVL.